A selection of T cell receptor beta chains follows, all from one sample in a study of graft-versus-host responses after intestinal transplantation. TCRdb keeps only in-frame clones here, not all; method: immunoSEQ multiplex PCR. The sample carries about 130,000 clones, around nine tenths recorded once. The antigens for these receptors are not known. This specimen consisted of unstimulated CD4+ T cells sorted from spleen or lymph node cells, obtained before intestinal transplant. These receptors were obtained from a human donor who received an intestinal transplant. Both conserved end residues are part of each CDR3. Each record gives: CDR3 DNA, CDR3 protein, D gene, J gene, V gene, clone size. The D gene is left open where the match is weak. Part of the rows lack a size; the others show once, few, many or a class for expanded clones.

TGCGCCAGCAGCTTGACAGATATATCCTACAATGAGCAGTTCTTC | CASSLTDISYNEQFF | . | TRBJ2-1 | TRBV5-1 | .
TGTGCCAGCTGGGAAAGTGCGACTGAAGCTTTCTTT | CASWESATEAFF | . | TRBJ1-1 | TRBV6-5 | .
TGTGCCAGCAGGTCAGGGAATTGGTACGAGCAGTACTTC | CASRSGNWYEQYF | . | TRBJ2-7 | TRBV6-1 | .
TGCGCCAGCAGCTTTAATCGGATACCCAACACTGAAGCTTTCTTT | CASSFNRIPNTEAFF | . | TRBJ1-1 | TRBV5-1 | .
TGTGCCAGCAGCTTTTCAGGGGATACTGAAGCTTTCTTT | CASSFSGDTEAFF | . | TRBJ1-1 | TRBV5-5 | .
TGTGCCAGCAGACCCAGTTATCTAGACTATGGCTACACCTTC | CASRPSYLDYGYTF | . | TRBJ1-2 | TRBV6-5 | .
TGTGCCAGCAGCTTTGGGCGGGGGGGCACAGATACGCAGTATTTT | CASSFGRGGTDTQYF | TRBD2 | TRBJ2-3 | TRBV11-1 | .
TGTGCCAGCACCCACCCGGGGATAGGAAACACCATATATTTT | CASTHPGIGNTIYF | . | TRBJ1-3 | TRBV11-2 | once
TGTGCCAGCAGTTGGACAGGGCAGCAAGAGACCCAGTACTTC | CASSWTGQQETQYF | TRBD1 | TRBJ2-5 | TRBV6-1 | .
TGTGCCAGCAGCCGGCCCGGGACAGGGGTCGGTGGCTACACCTTC | CASSRPGTGVGGYTF | TRBD1 | TRBJ1-2 | TRBV16 | .
TGTGCCAGCAGCTCGATTGACAGGGGTTCGGAAAATGAGCAGTTCTTC | CASSSIDRGSENEQFF | TRBD1 | TRBJ2-1 | TRBV5-4 | .
TGTGCCAGCAGCTTACTGGGGGCCGATTACAATGAGCAGTTCTTC | CASSLLGADYNEQFF | . | TRBJ2-1 | TRBV7-2 | .
TGTGCCAGCAGTGGAGAGTATCAGCCCCAGCATTTT | CASSGEYQPQHF | . | TRBJ1-5 | TRBV2 | .
TGTGCCAGCAGCTCCGCCCCAGGGGGTACATCACCCCTCCACTTT | CASSSAPGGTSPLHF | TRBD1 | TRBJ1-6 | TRBV7-3 | .
TGTGCCAGCAGTCTTACCGGGACAGCGGGGGAAAAACTGCTTTTT | CASSLTGTAGEKLLF | TRBD1 | TRBJ1-4 | TRBV6-4 | .
TGTGCCACCAGCAGAGGGATGGGGGAGACCCAGTACTTC | CATSRGMGETQYF | . | TRBJ2-5 | TRBV15 | once
TGTGCCAGCAGCTTAGCCCTACTAGCGGGGGGGCTATACAATGAGCAGTTCTTC | CASSLALLAGGLYNEQFF | TRBD2 | TRBJ2-1 | TRBV7-9 | .
TGTGCCAGCAGTTACGATTCTATTATGAACACTGAAGCTTTCTTT | CASSYDSIMNTEAFF | . | TRBJ1-1 | TRBV6-6 | .
TGTGCCAGCTCACCAAGGACAGGGGGTACAGATACGCAGTATTTT | CASSPRTGGTDTQYF | TRBD1 | TRBJ2-3 | TRBV18 | .
TGTGCCAGCAGTGTGCTTTTTCTCTCTGGAAACACCATATATTTT | CASSVLFLSGNTIYF | . | TRBJ1-3 | TRBV6-1 | .
TGTGCCAGCAGCTTAGGGGTTTCGGAGACCCAGTACTTC | CASSLGVSETQYF | . | TRBJ2-5 | TRBV11-2 | .
TGTGCCAGCAGTCCGACAGGCCCCTGGCAGCCCCAGCATTTT | CASSPTGPWQPQHF | . | TRBJ1-5 | TRBV6-1 | .
TGTGCCACCTGGGACAGGAACACCGGGGAGCTGTTTTTT | CATWDRNTGELFF | TRBD1 | TRBJ2-2 | TRBV19 | .
TGTGCCAGCAGCCAACCCCCCTTGCCGGAGACCCAGTACTTC | CASSQPPLPETQYF | . | TRBJ2-5 | TRBV4-2 | .
TGTGCCAGCAGCCTGCTTGCGGGGCGGAATGAGCAGTTCTTC | CASSLLAGRNEQFF | . | TRBJ2-1 | TRBV13 | .
TGTGCCAGCAGCTCCACCGCTAGCACAGATACGCAGTATTTT | CASSSTASTDTQYF | . | TRBJ2-3 | TRBV11-2 | once
TGTGCCAGCAGTTACTCCGACCTGAAGCCCGAGCAGTACTTC | CASSYSDLKPEQYF | . | TRBJ2-7 | TRBV6-5 | .
TGTGCCAGCATGGGGGGCCCCAGGTCACCCCTCCACTTT | CASMGGPRSPLHF | . | TRBJ1-6 | TRBV2 | .
TGTGCCAGCAGCCTACATCCAACAGTATTCTATGGCTACACCTTC | CASSLHPTVFYGYTF | . | TRBJ1-2 | TRBV7-2 | .
TGTGCCAGTAGTATAGGCAAGCAGGGGCCTGCCTACGAGCAGTACTTC | CASSIGKQGPAYEQYF | . | TRBJ2-7 | TRBV19 | once
TGCGCCAGCAGCCGAAACAGGGGACCCACCTACGAGCAGTACTTC | CASSRNRGPTYEQYF | TRBD1 | TRBJ2-7 | TRBV4-1 | .
TGTGCCAGCAGTGGGCAGGGGCCCGGTACTGAAGCTTTCTTT | CASSGQGPGTEAFF | . | TRBJ1-1 | TRBV2 | .
TGCGCCAGCAGAAAGGACGGCTACTCTGGAAACACCATATATTTT | CASRKDGYSGNTIYF | . | TRBJ1-3 | TRBV5-1 | .
TGCGCCAGCAGCTTGGAGCCAGGGGTTGAGCAGTTCTTC | CASSLEPGVEQFF | . | TRBJ2-1 | TRBV5-1 | .
TGTGCCAGCTCCACCGGGACGCCCGCAACTAATGAAAAACTGTTTTTT | CASSTGTPATNEKLFF | . | TRBJ1-4 | TRBV18 | .
TGCGCCAGCAGCACCGGACAGACAACTAATGAAAAACTGTTTTTT | CASSTGQTTNEKLFF | . | TRBJ1-4 | TRBV5-1 | .
TGCGCCAGCAGCCCGAATTCTAACTATGGCTACACCTTC | CASSPNSNYGYTF | . | TRBJ1-2 | TRBV5-1 | .
TGTGCCAGCAGCCCCGATCGAGCGAACTCCTACAATGAGCAGTTCTTC | CASSPDRANSYNEQFF | . | TRBJ2-1 | TRBV7-3 | .
TGTGCCAGTAGTATAGGCAGAAATAGCAATCAGCCCCAGCATTTT | CASSIGRNSNQPQHF | . | TRBJ1-5 | TRBV19 | .
TGCGCCAGCAGCTTGGGGGGGACAGGGCTCTATGGCTACACCTTC | CASSLGGTGLYGYTF | TRBD1 | TRBJ1-2 | TRBV5-1 | .
TGTAGTGCTAGTAAACAGAGGCAGTTCTTC | CSASKQRQFF | . | TRBJ2-1 | TRBV20-1 | .